This T cell receptor beta chain was obtained from a study of blood T cell repertoires in COVID-19. Original processing methods: Estimated nucleated cell counts came from reference gene primer amplification. Repertoires were generated with immunoSEQ multiplex PCR, while TCRdb's copy carries only in-frame clones and drops some. Clonal size and the V and J genes are those of that table, whereas D and trimming came from the DNA. The table records about 88,000 clones, about 88% of them present only once. The CDR3 covers 12 residues. Between the trimmed V and J ends, which lost 4 bases and 2 bases, there was a span of 6 bases. Germline V gene data show CDR1 as SQVTM and CDR2 as ANQGSEA.

The clonotype comes from a woman older than 75 with acute or convalescent COVID-19. The chain recombines TRBV29-1 with TRBJ1-5; D ambiguous. The specimen sequenced was peripheral blood. CDR3 sequence reads: CSVGGRNQPQHF. For the CDR3, the DNA is TGCAGCGTTGGCGGGCGCAATCAGCCCCAGCATTTT.